This T cell receptor (beta chain) is drawn from a study of cytomegalovirus exposure and HLA in healthy donors. Whole-study context: The platform used for the approximately 130 validation repertoires matched that of the approximately 670 first-cohort repertoires, a later analysis reported.

Using immunoSEQ multiplex PCR, the repertoire was profiled, and TCRdb retains in-frame clones only, with some absent. The sample lists 200,000 to 250,000 clones, less than 85% seen once, with 4.5% to 7% in the top ten. Study-level results: Cytomegalovirus status was reportedly diagnosed by the classifier with high specificity and sensitivity.

The donors were members of the validation cohort, which comprised under 150 subjects and was separate from the first cohort of several hundred subjects. V lost 7 bases to trimming and J lost 8 bases; unmatched junction nucleotides: 8. This CDR3 region has 12 residues. Germline lookup yields CDR1 SQVTM and CDR2 ANQGSEA. In the case of this clone: What it binds is not known.

Sequencing was performed on PBMCs. This sequence originates from a woman in her late teens or twenties in good health and CMV-seronegative. J is TRBJ2-1 and V is TRBV29-1; TRBD2 matches 7 bases. The CDR3 sequence: CSGFTSVHEQFF. In DNA form, the CDR3 reads TGCAGCGGCTTTACTAGCGTCCATGAGCAGTTCTTC.